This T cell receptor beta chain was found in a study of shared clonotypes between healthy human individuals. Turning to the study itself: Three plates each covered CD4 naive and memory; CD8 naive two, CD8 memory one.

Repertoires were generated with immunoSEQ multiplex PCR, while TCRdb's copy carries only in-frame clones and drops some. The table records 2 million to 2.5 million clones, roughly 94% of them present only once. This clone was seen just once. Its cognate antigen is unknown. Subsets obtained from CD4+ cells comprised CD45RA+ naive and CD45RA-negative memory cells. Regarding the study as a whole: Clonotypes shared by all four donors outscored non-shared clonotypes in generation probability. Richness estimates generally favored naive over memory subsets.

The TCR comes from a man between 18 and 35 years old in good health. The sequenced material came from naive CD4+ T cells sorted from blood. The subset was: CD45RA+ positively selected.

The CDR3 DNA follows: TGTGCCAGCAGTTACAAACAGATCGTTCAAGAGACCCAGTACTTC. It encodes CASSYKQIVQETQYF. The V and J genes are TRBV6-6 and TRBJ2-5, with no clear D. CDR3 length: 15 amino acids. CDR1 is MNHNY and CDR2 is SVGAGI in the germline V gene (reference sequence). The V end was cut by 2 bases, the J end by 2 bases, with 12 bases between.